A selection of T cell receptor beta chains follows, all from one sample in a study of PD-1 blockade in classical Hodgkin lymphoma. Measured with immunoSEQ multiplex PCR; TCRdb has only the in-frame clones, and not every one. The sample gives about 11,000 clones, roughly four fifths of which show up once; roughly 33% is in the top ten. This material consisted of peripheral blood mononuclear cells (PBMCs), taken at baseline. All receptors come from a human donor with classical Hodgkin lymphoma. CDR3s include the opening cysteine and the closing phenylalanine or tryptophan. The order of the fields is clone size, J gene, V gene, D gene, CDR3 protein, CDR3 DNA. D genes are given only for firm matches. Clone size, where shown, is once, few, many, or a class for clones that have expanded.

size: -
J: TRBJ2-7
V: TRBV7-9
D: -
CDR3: CASSLNARSYEQYF
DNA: TGTGCCAGCAGCTTAAACGCCCGCTCCTACGAGCAGTACTTC

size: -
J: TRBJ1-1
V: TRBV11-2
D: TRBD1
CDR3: CASSKRQGLNTEAFF
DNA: TGTGCCAGCAGCAAGCGACAGGGGTTGAACACTGAAGCTTTCTTT

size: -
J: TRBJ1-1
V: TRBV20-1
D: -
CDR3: CSARRNTEAFF
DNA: TGCAGTGCTAGAAGGAACACTGAAGCTTTCTTT

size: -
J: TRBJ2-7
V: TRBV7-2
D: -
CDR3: CASSPRGGNEQYF
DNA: TGTGCCAGCAGCCCCCGAGGAGGAAACGAGCAGTACTTC

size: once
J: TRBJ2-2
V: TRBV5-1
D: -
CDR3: CASSWGGGTGELFF
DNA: TGCGCCAGCAGCTGGGGAGGGGGCACCGGGGAGCTGTTTTTT

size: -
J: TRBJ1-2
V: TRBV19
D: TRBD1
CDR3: CASSTLGQGTHGYTF
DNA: TGTGCCAGTAGTACCTTGGGACAGGGTACCCATGGCTACACCTTC

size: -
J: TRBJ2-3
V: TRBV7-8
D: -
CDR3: CASSPVGVPDTQYF
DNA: TGTGCCAGCAGCCCGGTTGGTGTCCCAGATACGCAGTATTTT

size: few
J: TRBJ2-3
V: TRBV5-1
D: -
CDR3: CASRREARTDTQYF
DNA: TGCGCCAGCAGAAGGGAGGCTCGCACAGATACGCAGTATTTT

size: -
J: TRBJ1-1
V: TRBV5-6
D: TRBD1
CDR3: CASSLWDRDTEAFF
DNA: TGTGCCAGCAGCTTGTGGGACAGGGACACTGAAGCTTTCTTT

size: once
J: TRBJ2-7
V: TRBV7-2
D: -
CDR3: CASSLGGESTFDEQYF
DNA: TGTGCCAGCAGCTTAGGAGGTGAGAGCACCTTCGACGAGCAGTACTTC

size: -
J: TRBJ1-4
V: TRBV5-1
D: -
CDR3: CASSLSGATNEKLFF
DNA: TGCGCCAGCAGCTTGTCAGGGGCAACTAATGAAAAACTGTTTTTT

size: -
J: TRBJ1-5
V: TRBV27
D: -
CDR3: CASSLVGGVSNQPQHF
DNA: TGTGCCAGCAGTTTAGTCGGGGGGGTCAGCAATCAGCCCCAGCATTTT

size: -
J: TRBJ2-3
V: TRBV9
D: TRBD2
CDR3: CASSVGKRGGTDTQYF
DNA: TGTGCCAGCAGCGTAGGCAAGCGGGGTGGCACAGATACGCAGTATTTT

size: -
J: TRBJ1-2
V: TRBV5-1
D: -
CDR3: CASSLTGSEGYTF
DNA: TGCGCCAGCAGCTTAACAGGGTCGGAAGGCTACACCTTC

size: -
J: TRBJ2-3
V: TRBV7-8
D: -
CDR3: CASSLDTATDTQYF
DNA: TGTGCCAGCAGCTTAGACACAGCAACAGATACGCAGTATTTT

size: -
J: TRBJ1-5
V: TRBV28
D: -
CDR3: CASRIEGFQPQHF
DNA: TGTGCCAGCAGGATAGAGGGATTTCAGCCCCAGCATTTT

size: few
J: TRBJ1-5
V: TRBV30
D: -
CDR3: CAWSRFHNQPQHF
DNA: TGTGCCTGGAGTCGCTTCCACAATCAGCCCCAGCATTTT

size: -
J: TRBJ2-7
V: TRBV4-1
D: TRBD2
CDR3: CASSPLDMGLAGEQYF
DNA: TGCGCCAGCAGCCCACTTGATATGGGGCTAGCGGGAGAGCAGTACTTC